Below are 10 T cell receptor beta chains sequenced from a single sample in a study of glioma-infiltrating T cells (TCRdb year 2016). TCRdb shows the sequencer as Illumina MiSeq. TCR alpha and beta CDR3 regions were amplified with the iRepertoire nested amplicon-rescue multiplex PCR (arm-PCR) platform from RNA. TCRdb itself trimmed the public reads at Q25 with fastp, ran MiXCR and retained productive beta chains. Each entry is one CDR3 protein sequence, shown with its most common DNA and genes. Counted in this sample were a few hundred thousand distinct CDR3 sequences; 41% of them appeared once. Jointly, the top ten make up around 12% of the sample. Material for sequencing was glioma tissue, nonneoplastic brain tissue, or PBMCs (not recorded which). Receptors were obtained from a human donor with low-grade glioma or glioblastoma, undergoing nonglioma brain surgery, or in good health (not recorded which).

Turning to this clonotype: Given a much more abundant clone one base away, this may be a read error. The V and J genes are TRBV15 and TRBJ2-2; the D gene is possibly TRBD2 (6 bases). The CDR3 has 15 amino acids. The germline V gene has CDR1 LNHNV and CDR2 YYDKDF (reference sequence). The germline V and J ends were trimmed by 6 bases and 4 bases, with 15 bases remaining between them. The CDR3 spells CATSPDYSGTGELFF. DNA for the CDR3: TGTGCCACCAGTCCGGACTACTCAGGCACCGGGGAGCTGTTTTTT. The full variable domain, rest sourced from reference TRBV15 and TRBJ2-2, is DAMVIQNPRYQVTQFGKPVTLSCSQTLNHNVMYWYQQKSSQAPKLLFHYYDKDFNNEADTPDNFQSRRPNTSFCFLDIRSPGLGDTAMYLCATSPDYSGTGELFFGEGSRLTVL.

This clonotype was observed once. The J gene is TRBJ1-5, the V gene TRBV12-3 or TRBV12-4; no firm D call. V was pared by 1 base and J by 7 bases, with 11 bases between. This CDR3 has 14 amino acids. In DNA form, the CDR3 reads TGTGCCAGCAGTTTAGTGGCAGATAGGCAGCCCCAGCATTTT. This codes for CASSLVADRQPQHF.

This clonotype has ten or more counts. The CDR3 reads CASSLGTGLNTEAFF. DNA for the CDR3: TGTGCCAGCAGTCTCGGGACAGGTTTGAACACTGAAGCTTTCTTT. The gene calls are TRBV27 and TRBJ1-1; 8 nucleotides align to TRBD1. The germline V gene has CDR1 MNHEY and CDR2 SMNVEV (reference sequence). The CDR3 length is 15 residues. The ends lost 5 bases at V and 0 bases at J; junction bases unmatched: 5.

This clonotype has at least ten counts. The J gene is TRBJ2-3, the V gene TRBV7-8; 11 nucleotides align to TRBD2. This CDR3 has 18 amino acids. Germline V lookup: CDR1 SGHVS, CDR2 FQNEAQ. J lost 7 bases, V lost 0 bases, and 12 bases had no gene match. CDR3 amino acids: CASSLALTSGRIRYTQYF. DNA for the CDR3: TGTGCCAGCAGCTTAGCGTTAACTAGCGGGAGAATAAGATATACGCAGTATTTT.

For this clonotype: With a much larger clone just one base away, this may be a read error. This chain joins TRBV27 and TRBJ2-1; tentative D call: TRBD2 (6 bases). With 2 bases removed from V and 2 bases from J, the gap between germline ends came to 13 bases. Germline V gene sequence: CDR1 MNHEY, CDR2 SMNVEV (reference sequence). CDR3 length: 16 residues. The CDR3 reads CASSLGGFGPYNEQFF. In DNA form, the CDR3 reads TGTGCCAGCAGTTTAGGGGGGTTTGGGCCCTACAATGAGCAGTTCTTC.

With regard to this clonotype: The junction departs from germline at one end; a sequencing error may be responsible. The gene calls are TRBV6-1 and TRBJ2-4; D ambiguous. CDR3 size: 14 residues. The germline V gene has CDR1 MNHNS and CDR2 SASEGT. CDR3 bases: TGTACCAGCAATCGGGTCATAGCCAAAAACATTCAGTACTTC. Translating gives CTSNRVIAKNIQYF.

This clonotype appeared many times. The chain employs TRBV6-2 or TRBV6-3 and TRBJ2-3; D unresolved. The CDR3 runs to 16 residues. The germline V gene encodes CDR1 MNHEY and CDR2 SVGEGT. Trimming took 0 bases from V and 0 from J, leaving 10 bases between them. The CDR3 spells CASSYSSVTSTDTQYF. Here the CDR3 DNA reads TGTGCCAGCAGTTACTCGAGTGTCACCAGCACAGATACGCAGTATTTT.

The CDR3 DNA sequence: TGTGCCAGCGCGAGGAGCGGGAGTGGCCACAATGAGCAGTTCTTC. This translates into CASARSGSGHNEQFF. V and J are TRBV6-1 and TRBJ2-1; 8 bases map to TRBD2. The CDR3 length is 15 residues. V was pared by 8 bases and J by 5 bases, with 11 bases of the junction left unmatched. Germline V gene lookup returns CDR1 MNHNS and CDR2 SASEGT.

This clonotype showed up many times. The chain couples TRBV6-1 to TRBJ1-2, with D perhaps matching TRBD1 (5 bases). Trimming shortened V by 6 bases and J by 3 bases, and 11 bases separated the two germline ends. This CDR3 contains 13 residues. Germline V CDR1 and CDR2: MNHNS, SASEGT. The CDR3 DNA reads as TGTGCCAGCAGCCCCCAGGGCCACTATGGCTACACCTTC. It yields the protein CASSPQGHYGYTF.

This sequence joins TRBV4-1 and TRBJ2-7; 11 bases fit TRBD2. Near its end, the DNA agrees better with TRBJ2-1, so the J call may be wrong. The CDR3 is 15 residues long. CDR1 and CDR2 from the germline V gene are MGHRA and YSYEKL. The CDR3 is CASSQGLAGPYEQFF. CDR3 bases: TGCGCCAGCAGCCAAGGACTAGCGGGACCCTACGAGCAGTTCTTC.